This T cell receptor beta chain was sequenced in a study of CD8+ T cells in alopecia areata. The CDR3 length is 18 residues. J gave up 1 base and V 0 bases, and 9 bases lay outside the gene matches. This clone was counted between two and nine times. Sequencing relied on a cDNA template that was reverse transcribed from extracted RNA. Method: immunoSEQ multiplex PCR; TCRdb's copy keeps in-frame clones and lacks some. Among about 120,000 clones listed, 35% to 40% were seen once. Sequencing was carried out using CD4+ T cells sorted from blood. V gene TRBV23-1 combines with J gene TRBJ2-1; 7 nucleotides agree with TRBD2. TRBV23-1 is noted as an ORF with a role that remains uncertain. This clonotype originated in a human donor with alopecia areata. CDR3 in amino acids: CASSQSCSGVGSYNEQFF. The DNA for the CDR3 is TGCGCCAGCAGTCAATCCTGCAGCGGGGTGGGGTCCTACAATGAGCAGTTCTTC.